Listed here are 28 T cell receptor beta chains from one sample, sequenced in a study of somatic mutations in cytotoxic T cells in rheumatoid arthritis. The assay was immunoSEQ multiplex PCR, and TCRdb's table has in-frame clones only and misses some. The sample records some 7,400 clones, 85% to 90% being singletons. Source material: CD8+ T cells sorted from blood. The receptors shown here come from a woman in her seventies with rheumatoid arthritis.

This chain joins TRBV27 and TRBJ2-1; D might be TRBD2 (5 bases). The germline V and J ends were trimmed by 3 bases and 0 bases, with 6 bases remaining between them. CDR3 size: 14 residues. The germline CDR1 and CDR2 sequences are MNHEY and SMNVEV (reference sequence). This chain's CDR3 is CASSFEGSYNEQFF. The CDR3 coding sequence is TGTGCCAGCAGTTTCGAGGGCTCCTACAATGAGCAGTTCTTC.

The J gene is TRBJ1-1, the V gene TRBV9; no clear D gene. The germline V and J ends were trimmed by 0 bases and 3 bases, with 9 bases remaining between them. This CDR3 region has 14 residues. CDR1 and CDR2 from the germline V gene are SGDLS and YYNGEE. The CDR3 sequence is CASSVAGGHTEAFF. CDR3 coding DNA: TGTGCCAGCAGCGTAGCGGGAGGTCACACTGAAGCTTTCTTT. The complete variable domain, with remaining parts taken from reference TRBV9 and TRBJ1-1, reads DSGVTQTPKHLITATGQRVTLRCSPRSGDLSVYWYQQSLDQGLQFLIQYYNGEERAKGNILERFSAQQFPDLHSELNLSSLELGDSALYFCASSVAGGHTEAFFGQGTRLTVV.

V usage is TRBV9 and J usage is TRBJ1-2; TRBD1 matches at 7 bases. Germline assignment: CDR1 SGDLS and CDR2 YYNGEE. V gave up 2 bases and J gave up 2 bases; unmatched junction bases: 3. This CDR3 is 14 amino acids long. The CDR3, as DNA: TGTGCCAGCAGCGTGGCGACAGGGAACTATGGCTACACCTTC. Amino acid sequence: CASSVATGNYGYTF.

The V call is TRBV5-4, the J call TRBJ2-7; TRBD1 matches 7 bases. Per the germline V gene, CDR1 is SGHNT and CDR2 is YYREEE (reference sequence). The CDR3 consists of 13 residues. The V segment lost 4 bases and the J segment 4 bases; nucleotides outside the gene matches: 5. The CDR3 bases are TGTGCCAGCAGCCTTGGACAGGAATACGAGCAGTACTTC. This gives the protein CASSLGQEYEQYF.

The chain employs TRBV13 and TRBJ1-1; D is unclear. Looked up from germline, CDR1 is PRHDT and CDR2 is FYEKMQ (reference sequence). Trimming stripped 2 bases from V and 0 bases from J, with 4 bases between. The CDR3 has 13 amino acids. The CDR3 nucleotides are TGTGCCAGCAGCTTACAGATGAACACTGAAGCTTTCTTT. The encoded protein is CASSLQMNTEAFF.

The chain combines TRBV2 with TRBJ2-3, with D hard to call. V gave up 4 bases and J gave up 3 bases, with 11 bases separating them. The CDR3 runs to 14 residues. From germline, CDR1 is SNHLY and CDR2 FYNNEI. CDR3 region: CASSVVRLTDTQYF. The DNA of the CDR3 is TGTGCCAGCAGTGTGGTGAGGTTAACAGATACGCAGTATTTT.

The V call is TRBV6-1, the J call TRBJ1-2; tentative D call: TRBD1 (5 bases). This CDR3 has 14 amino acids. Germline V gene lookup returns CDR1 MNHNS and CDR2 SASEGT. V was pared by 2 bases and J by 3 bases, with 10 bases between. The CDR3 loop is CASSESGGDYGYTF. CDR3 DNA: TGTGCCAGCAGTGAATCGGGGGGGGACTATGGCTACACCTTC.

The V gene is TRBV5-4, the J gene TRBJ1-2, with TRBD1 matching 7 bases. The CDR3 is made up of 15 amino acids. Germline V gene data show CDR1 as SGHNT and CDR2 as YYREEE (reference sequence). J was trimmed by 7 bases and V by 4 bases; bases with no gene match: 13. The CDR3 DNA follows: TGTGCCAGCAGCGACACAGGGGCCTTGCCCCCTGGCTACACCTTC. Its protein is CASSDTGALPPGYTF.

This chain links TRBV5-8 with TRBJ2-1; the D gene is possibly TRBD2 (5 bases). The ends were cut back, 0 bases at V and 6 bases at J, with 13 bases in the middle. CDR3 size: 15 residues. Germline CDR1 SGHTS, CDR2 YDEGEE. The CDR3 DNA reads as TGTGCCAGCAGCTTGGGAGGGTGGTTCCTCAATGAGCAGTTCTTC. As protein: CASSLGGWFLNEQFF.

The rearrangement joins TRBV5-6 to TRBJ2-7, with a tentative D call TRBD1 (6 bases). CDR1 is SGHDT, CDR2 YYEEEE, per germline. Deletions cut 0 bases from V and 5 bases from J, with 9 bases between. The CDR3 has 13 residues. The CDR3 loop is CASSLGGLNEQYF. The CDR3 bases are TGTGCCAGCAGCTTGGGGGGGCTCAACGAGCAGTACTTC.

This chain connects TRBV27 to TRBJ2-6, with no clear D. Trimming stripped 5 bases from V and 0 bases from J, with 8 bases between. The CDR3 sequence is 15 residues long. CDR1 and CDR2 from the germline V gene are MNHEY and SMNVEV (reference sequence). The CDR3 spells CASSLQVSGANVLTF. CDR3 coding DNA: TGTGCCAGCAGTCTGCAGGTCTCTGGGGCCAACGTCCTGACTTTC.

This chain links TRBV19 with TRBJ2-1; 14 bases map to TRBD2. Germline CDR1 is LNHDA and CDR2 is SQIVND (reference sequence). The CDR3 covers 17 residues. V shed 4 bases, J shed 4 bases, and the junction held 6 bases outside the gene matches. The CDR3 coding sequence is TGTGCCAGTAGTAGGGGACTAGCGGGAGACGCATACAATGAGCAGTTCTTC. Its translation is CASSRGLAGDAYNEQFF.

This clone was observed once. The rearrangement uses TRBV5-6 and TRBJ2-2; TRBD1 might be the D (6 bases). CDR1 and CDR2 (germline): SGHDT, YYEEEE. CDR3 length equals 11 residues. With 6 bases removed from V and 7 bases from J, the gap between germline ends came to 7 bases. The DNA of the CDR3 is TGTGCCAGCACCAGGGGCGGGGAGCTGTTTTTT. As protein: CASTRGGELFF. The complete variable domain, with remaining parts taken from reference TRBV5-6 and TRBJ2-2, reads DAGVTQSPTHLIKTRGQQVTLRCSPKSGHDTVSWYQQALGQGPQFIFQYYEEEERQRGNFPDRFSGHQFPNYSSELNVNALLLGDSALYLCASTRGGELFFGEGSRLTVL.

The table lists this clone with a count of one. This rearrangement joins TRBV2 to TRBJ2-3; 13 nucleotides align to TRBD2. J was trimmed by 3 bases and V by 5 bases; bases with no gene match: 5. Germline CDR1 and CDR2: SNHLY and FYNNEI. The CDR3 is 16 amino acids. The CDR3 DNA is TGTGCCAGCAGTCAACTAGCGGGAGGGTCTACAGATACGCAGTATTTT. This codes for CASSQLAGGSTDTQYF.

The chain carries TRBV6-1 and TRBJ2-3, with D possibly being TRBD1 (5 bases). CDR1 is MNHNS, CDR2 SASEGT, per germline. Trimming stripped 8 bases from V and 0 bases from J, with 12 bases between. CDR3 length: 14 amino acids. CDR3 sequence (DNA): TGTGCCAGCTTTTTTGGGGCGAGCACAGATACGCAGTATTTT. This translates into CASFFGASTDTQYF.

The V call is TRBV27, the J call TRBJ2-2; 8 nucleotides align to TRBD2. The germline gives CDR1 MNHEY, CDR2 SMNVEV (reference sequence). This CDR3 has 18 residues. V lost 5 bases, J lost 4 bases, and 15 bases stayed unmatched. The CDR3 DNA follows: TGTGCCAGCAGTCCCTCAACACTAGCGGTAACCCTCACCGGGGAGCTGTTTTTT. Translated, it gives CASSPSTLAVTLTGELFF.

This clone was recorded only once. The chain carries TRBV19 and TRBJ2-7; maybe TRBD2 (6 bases). This CDR3 has 13 amino acids. The germline V gene has CDR1 LNHDA and CDR2 SQIVND (reference sequence). Trimming shortened V by 9 bases and J by 3 bases, and 15 bases separated the two germline ends. CDR3: CASRGREDYEQYF. CDR3 nucleotide sequence: TGTGCCAGCAGAGGAAGGGAGGACTACGAGCAGTACTTC.

The genes are TRBV4-3 and TRBJ1-2, with 7 bases matching TRBD1. V shed 1 base, J shed 8 bases, and the junction held 4 bases outside the gene matches. Per the germline V gene, CDR1 is LGHNA and CDR2 is YSLEER. This CDR3 spans 13 amino acids. The CDR3 here is CASSQGQGWGYTF. CDR3 bases: TGCGCCAGCAGCCAAGGACAGGGCTGGGGCTACACCTTC.

In this sample, this clone turned up once. The rearrangement uses TRBV6-5 and TRBJ2-5, with 11 bases matching TRBD1. The tail of the sequence fits TRBJ2-7 better, so the J call may be wrong. There are 15 residues in the CDR3. The germline CDR1 and CDR2 sequences are MNHEY and SVGAGI. CDR3 region: CASSPGTGGSYEQYF. The CDR3 coding sequence is TGTGCCAGCAGTCCCGGGACAGGGGGCTCCTACGAGCAGTACTTC.

This chain links TRBV6-5 with TRBJ1-1, with D possibly being TRBD1 (6 bases). Deletions cut 0 bases from V and 2 bases from J, with 7 bases between. The CDR3 extends over 14 amino acids. CDR1 and CDR2 from the germline V gene are MNHEY and SVGAGI. The chain's CDR3 is CASSYSDSNTEAFF. CDR3 DNA: TGTGCCAGCAGTTACTCGGACAGTAACACTGAAGCTTTCTTT.

The rearrangement links TRBV5-6 to TRBJ1-1, with unresolved D. Germline CDR1 SGHDT, CDR2 YYEEEE. V gave up 0 bases and J gave up 5 bases, with 14 bases separating them. The CDR3 sequence is 15 residues long. The CDR3 coding sequence is TGTGCCAGCAGCTTGGGCCGAACTGGAGGGACTGAAGCTTTCTTT. Protein sequence: CASSLGRTGGTEAFF.

This chain joins TRBV30 and TRBJ2-1; 7 positions agree with TRBD1. The V gene end was trimmed by 4 bases and the J gene end by 5 bases; junction bases not matched to a gene: 5. CDR1 and CDR2 (germline): GTSNPN, SVGIG (reference sequence). This CDR3 comprises 13 residues. The CDR3: CAWTDGTDNEQFF. The DNA for the CDR3 is TGTGCCTGGACGGATGGGACAGACAATGAGCAGTTCTTC.

J is TRBJ1-1 and V is TRBV6-6; D call uncertain. The V gene's germline CDR1 is MNHNY and CDR2 SVGAGI (reference sequence). The CDR3 extends over 15 amino acids. Trimming shortened V by 7 bases and J by 4 bases, and 19 bases separated the two germline ends. For the CDR3, the DNA is TGTGCCAGCACGGTAATCCGGTACCCGGGCACTGAAGCTTTCTTT. The encoded protein is CASTVIRYPGTEAFF.

The rearrangement uses TRBV11-3 and TRBJ2-7; TRBD1 aligns across 10 bases. Unmatched junction bases numbered 7, after V lost 5 bases and J lost 3 bases. This CDR3 has 15 residues. Germline-derived CDR1 and CDR2 are SGHNT and YENEEA. Here the CDR3 reads CASSPRTGGYYEQYF. The CDR3 nucleotides read TGTGCCAGCAGCCCCCGGACAGGGGGATACTACGAGCAGTACTTC.

This clone was seen once. CDR3 DNA sequence: TGTGCCAGCAGCGGTATAACAGGAGACTATGGCTACACCTTC. Translating gives CASSGITGDYGYTF. The V call is TRBV7-2, the J call TRBJ1-2; possible D gene TRBD1, 5 bases. CDR3 length: 14 amino acids. Germline loops: CDR1 SGHTA, CDR2 FQGNSA. Trimming removed 5 bases from V and 3 bases from J, with 13 bases in between. Full variable domain (missing parts from reference TRBV7-2 and TRBJ1-2): GAGVSQSPSNKVTEKGKDVELRCDPISGHTALYWYRQSLGQGLEFLIYFQGNSAPDKSGLPSDRFSAERTGGSVSTLTIQRTQQEDSAVYLCASSGITGDYGYTFGSGTRLTVV.

The rearrangement joins TRBV5-4 to TRBJ1-1; D might be TRBD1 (6 bases). CDR3 length equals 13 residues. The V gene's germline CDR1 is SGHNT and CDR2 YYREEE (reference sequence). V gave up 4 bases and J gave up 1 base, with 8 bases separating them. CDR3 bases: TGTGCCAGCAGCCGGACAGAGAACACTGAAGCTTTCTTT. Translation gives CASSRTENTEAFF.

The chain employs TRBV10-2 and TRBJ2-7; 7 nucleotides align to TRBD2. With V trimmed by 1 base and J by 1 base, 4 bases remained unmatched. Germline V gives CDR1 WSHSY, CDR2 SAAADI. The CDR3 extends over 15 amino acids. The CDR3 region has the DNA TGCGCCAGCAGTGAGTGGGCGGGAGTATCCTACGAGCAGTACTTC. The encoded protein is CASSEWAGVSYEQYF.

The chain couples TRBV7-9 to TRBJ1-2; weak D call: TRBD1 (6 bases). With 2 bases removed from V and 2 bases from J, the gap between germline ends came to 15 bases. The length of the CDR3 is 16 residues. The germline CDR1 and CDR2 sequences are SEHNR and FQNEAQ (reference sequence). The CDR3 sequence is CASSLSPTGPNYGYTF. The CDR3 DNA sequence: TGTGCCAGCAGCTTAAGCCCGACAGGACCAAACTATGGCTACACCTTC.